The 32 T cell receptor beta chains given below trace back to one sample, sequenced in a study of cytomegalovirus exposure and HLA in healthy donors. Measured with immunoSEQ multiplex PCR; TCRdb has only the in-frame clones, and not every one. The table has a few hundred thousand clones, about 90% seen once; the top ten hold about 2.7%. The material sequenced was PBMCs. The receptors derive from a woman younger than 30 in good health and CMV-seronegative.

This chain connects TRBV5-1 to TRBJ2-7, with a weak D call TRBD1 (5 bases). Germline assignment: CDR1 SGHRS and CDR2 YFSETQ. Between the trimmed V and J ends, which lost 2 bases and 6 bases, there was a span of 21 bases. The CDR3 has 16 amino acids. In nucleotides, the CDR3 is TGCGCCAGCAGCTTTTCCGTACAGGAACCTACGAGCGAGCAGTACTTC. It yields the protein CASSFSVQEPTSEQYF.

The chain combines TRBV7-2 with TRBJ2-4; TRBD2 agrees at 7 bases. This CDR3 spans 15 amino acids. CDR1 is SGHTA and CDR2 is FQGNSA in the germline V gene. The ends lost 5 bases at V and 12 bases at J; junction bases unmatched: 16. The CDR3 bases are TGTGCCAGCAGCCCGTCAGCATCCAAGGGGAGGGCTCAGTACTTC. Its protein is CASSPSASKGRAQYF. Complete variable domain (other parts from reference TRBV7-2 and TRBJ2-4): GAGVSQSPSNKVTEKGKDVELRCDPISGHTALYWYRQSLGQGLEFLIYFQGNSAPDKSGLPSDRFSAERTGGSVSTLTIQRTQQEDSAVYLCASSPSASKGRAQYFGAGTRLSVL.

The table lists this clone with a count of one. V and J are TRBV5-4 and TRBJ2-4; 11 nucleotides line up with TRBD2. Germline lookup yields CDR1 SGHNT and CDR2 YYREEE (reference sequence). This CDR3 is 18 amino acids long. V was pared by 1 base and J by 12 bases, with 18 bases of the junction left unmatched. In DNA form, the CDR3 reads TGTGCCAGCAGCTTGTCACAGGGCACAGGCGCGACTAGCGGGAATCAGTACTTC. It is translated as CASSLSQGTGATSGNQYF.

This clone was found once. V and J are TRBV30 and TRBJ2-7; D perhaps matches TRBD2 (6 bases). Trimming took 5 bases from V and 4 from J, leaving 12 bases between them. Germline CDR1 and CDR2: GTSNPN and SVGIG (reference sequence). The CDR3 has 12 residues. This CDR3 reads CAWAGTSYEQYF. The CDR3 coding sequence is TGTGCCTGGGCCGGGACTTCATACGAGCAGTACTTC.

The gene calls are TRBV6-5 and TRBJ2-2; D perhaps matches TRBD1 (6 bases). The CDR3 loop spans 15 amino acids. Germline loops: CDR1 MNHEY, CDR2 SVGAGI. The ends were cut back, 6 bases at V and 1 base at J, with 12 bases in the middle. This CDR3 is CASRPSTGNTGELFF. The CDR3 DNA reads TGTGCCAGCAGGCCCTCGACAGGGAACACCGGGGAGCTGTTTTTT.

The V gene is TRBV4-2, the J gene TRBJ2-5; 7 bases agree with TRBD2. CDR3 length: 15 amino acids. J was trimmed by 5 bases and V by 1 base; bases with no gene match: 7. Germline-derived CDR1 and CDR2 are LGHNA and YNFKEQ. The CDR3 sequence: CASSQVGGSDETQYF. The CDR3 nucleotides read TGTGCCAGCAGCCAAGTTGGCGGGAGTGACGAGACCCAGTACTTC.

The chain is built from TRBV6-1 and TRBJ1-1; TRBD1 might be the D (5 bases). The CDR3 loop spans 13 amino acids. Trimming left V 11 bases short and J 1 base short, with 14 bases between. Germline CDR1 MNHNS, CDR2 SASEGT. The CDR3 DNA is TGTGCCGACAGCGCGGGGACGAACACTGAAGCTTTCTTT. It specifies CADSAGTNTEAFF.

This clone was seen only a few times. The chain carries TRBV10-3 and TRBJ2-1, with D perhaps TRBD2 (6 bases). The CDR3 is 16 amino acids. The germline V gene encodes CDR1 ENHRY and CDR2 SYGVKD. The V end was cut by 3 bases, the J end by 6 bases, with 18 bases between. The CDR3 DNA follows: TGTGCCATCAGTGAATACCCTACTAGCTTGCCCAATGAGCAGTTCTTC. Its translation is CAISEYPTSLPNEQFF.

With respect to this clone: Distinct nucleotide sequences in the sample also encode this CDR3. The chain uses TRBV5-1 and TRBJ2-3; the D is unclear. The CDR3 length is 13 residues. V dropped 0 bases and J dropped 1 base, with 3 bases sitting between them. Germline CDR1 SGHRS, CDR2 YFSETQ. The CDR3 DNA reads TGCGCCAGCAGCTTGGCCGGCACAGATACGCAGTATTTT. It translates to CASSLAGTDTQYF.

The chain has TRBV2 and TRBJ2-7; tentative D call: TRBD1 (6 bases). The ends were cut back, 7 bases at V and 3 bases at J, with 16 bases in the middle. The CDR3 is 14 residues long. Per germline, CDR1 SNHLY and CDR2 FYNNEI. CDR3 in DNA: TGTGCCAGCACCCCCCGGACAGCTAACTACGAGCAGTACTTC. Translating it yields CASTPRTANYEQYF.

The chain employs TRBV18 and TRBJ1-1, with TRBD1 identical over 9 bases. Germline V gene sequence: CDR1 KGHSH, CDR2 LQKENI. This CDR3 region has 14 residues. Germline trimming cut 3 bases from V and 6 bases from J; bases unmatched to any gene: 5. The CDR3 DNA is TGTGCCAGCTCACCGCAGACAGGGGGACCTGAAGCTTTCTTT. This codes for CASSPQTGGPEAFF.

The chain links TRBV12-1 to TRBJ1-1; the table gives TRBD1 as D, unverified against the DNA. TRBV12-1 is described as a pseudogene. This CDR3 is built from 14 residues. The CDR3 nucleotides are TGTGCCAGCAGCTCTTGGACAGGTAACACTGAAGCTTTCTTT. This gives the protein CASSSWTGNTEAFF.

CDR3 nucleotide sequence: TGTGCCAGCATTTCGGCGGCGTTTCCCTACGAGCAGTACTTC. It specifies CASISAAFPYEQYF. V usage is TRBV6-5 and J usage is TRBJ2-7, with unresolved D. CDR3 length: 14 residues. Germline V CDR1 and CDR2: MNHEY, SVGAGI. V was shortened by 7 bases and J by 2 bases, with 15 bases between the two germline ends.

The CDR3 here is CASRRQALNYGYTF. CDR3 DNA: TGTGCCAGCAGGAGACAGGCTCTAAACTATGGCTACACCTTC. The genes are TRBV2 and TRBJ1-2, with D possibly matching TRBD1 (6 bases). Germline lookup yields CDR1 SNHLY and CDR2 FYNNEI. This CDR3 region has 14 residues. The V end was cut by 6 bases, the J end by 2 bases, with 13 bases between.

The rearrangement links TRBV10-3 to TRBJ1-4; TRBD1 is a possible D gene (6 bases). The CDR3 sequence is 13 residues long. In germline, CDR1 is ENHRY, CDR2 SYGVKD. The V and J ends lost 2 bases and 11 bases respectively, with 12 bases between them. CDR3 sequence: CAISETSGEKLFF. DNA of the CDR3: TGTGCCATCAGTGAGACCTCAGGGGAGAAACTGTTTTTT.

V is TRBV9 and J is TRBJ1-1, with TRBD1 as a possible D gene (5 bases). This CDR3 is built from 13 residues. In germline, CDR1 is SGDLS, CDR2 YYNGEE. V was clipped by 4 bases and J by 6 bases, with 13 bases between them. The DNA of the CDR3 is TGTGCCAGCAGCCCTACAGGTGTAGCTGAAGCTTTCTTT. It translates to CASSPTGVAEAFF.

This chain links TRBV6-6 with TRBJ1-1; 8 positions agree with TRBD1. V lost 6 bases to trimming and J lost 0 bases; unmatched junction nucleotides: 9. CDR3 size: 16 residues. Germline lookup yields CDR1 MNHNY and CDR2 SVGAGI (reference sequence). CDR3: CASSPRTGRMNTEAFF. CDR3 nucleotide sequence: TGTGCCAGCAGCCCGCGGACAGGGCGGATGAACACTGAAGCTTTCTTT.

In nucleotides, the CDR3 is TGTGCCAGCAGCTTTGGGACTAGCGGGGTCTACGAGCAGTACTTC. It is translated as CASSFGTSGVYEQYF. The genes are TRBV7-8 and TRBJ2-7, with 13 nucleotides matching TRBD2. Trimming at V came to 3 bases and at J to 3 bases, leaving 2 bases not matched to a gene. The CDR3 length is 15 residues. The germline V gene encodes CDR1 SGHVS and CDR2 FQNEAQ.

This chain connects TRBV5-4 to TRBJ1-2; D unresolved. V lost 4 bases, J lost 4 bases, and 8 bases lay in between. The germline V gene has CDR1 SGHNT and CDR2 YYREEE (reference sequence). There are 12 residues in the CDR3. In DNA, the CDR3 is TGTGCCAGCAGCCCCATACTCTATGGCTACACCTTC. Translating gives CASSPILYGYTF.

This clone has a single count. V is TRBV9 and J is TRBJ2-5; TRBD2 might be the D (6 bases). Germline lookup yields CDR1 SGDLS and CDR2 YYNGEE. The length of the CDR3 is 14 residues. Trimming removed 0 bases at V and 4 bases at J, with 10 bases between. CDR3 region: CASSVAGRGETQYF. Here the CDR3 DNA reads TGTGCCAGCAGCGTAGCCGGGAGAGGAGAGACCCAGTACTTC.

This clone was recorded only once. This chain's CDR3 is CASSLGSGEDGYTF. The CDR3 coding sequence is TGCGCCAGCAGCTTGGGATCCGGGGAGGATGGCTACACCTTC. The chain carries TRBV5-1 and TRBJ1-2; D gene uncertain. The CDR3 length is 14 residues. V lost 0 bases and J 6 bases, leaving 12 bases between the germline ends. Germline V gene lookup returns CDR1 SGHRS and CDR2 YFSETQ.

J is TRBJ2-1 and V is TRBV27, with 9 bases aligning to TRBD2. The CDR3 is made up of 13 amino acids. The junction had 3 bases not matched to a gene; V was cut back by 6 bases and J by 6 bases. CDR1 MNHEY and CDR2 SMNVEV come from the germline V gene (reference sequence). This chain's CDR3 is CASRVAGVNEQFF. The CDR3 DNA sequence: TGTGCCAGCAGGGTAGCGGGAGTCAATGAGCAGTTCTTC.

The chain carries TRBV5-5 and TRBJ2-7, with 9 bases fitting TRBD2. Germline lookup yields CDR1 SGHKS and CDR2 YYEKEE (reference sequence). The trim removed 4 bases at V and 2 bases at J, leaving 4 bases unmatched. CDR3 length equals 14 residues. This chain's CDR3 is CASSHPSGAYEQYF. CDR3 nucleotide sequence: TGTGCCAGCAGCCACCCTAGCGGGGCCTACGAGCAGTACTTC.

V and J are TRBV2 and TRBJ2-3, with 7 bases fitting TRBD2. Germline loops: CDR1 SNHLY, CDR2 FYNNEI. J gave up 3 bases and V 7 bases, and 7 bases lay outside the gene matches. The CDR3 sequence is 14 residues long. CDR3 bases: TGTGCCAGCATGGGGCTGGGAGGGACAGATACGCAGTATTTT. Its protein product is CASMGLGGTDTQYF. The entire variable domain, with the rest obtained from reference TRBV2 and TRBJ2-3, is as follows: EPEVTQTPSHQVTQMGQEVILRCVPISNHLYFYWYRQILGQKVEFLVSFYNNEISEKSEIFDDQFSVERPDGSNFTLKIRSTKLEDSAMYFCASMGLGGTDTQYFGPGTRLTVL.

This rearrangement joins TRBV7-8 to TRBJ2-5; 12 bases map to TRBD2. CDR1 and CDR2 (germline): SGHVS, FQNEAQ. The CDR3 loop spans 14 amino acids. J gave up 3 bases and V 7 bases, and 3 bases lay outside the gene matches. The CDR3 bases are TGTGCCAGCACTCGACTAGCGGGAGAAGAGACCCAGTACTTC. Protein: CASTRLAGEETQYF.

This clone was counted a single time. This chain joins TRBV15 and TRBJ2-1; 8 bases fit TRBD1. Germline assignment: CDR1 LNHNV and CDR2 YYDKDF (reference sequence). V lost 1 base, J lost 8 bases, and 10 bases stayed unmatched. This CDR3 has 16 residues. The chain's CDR3 is CATSRGKWQGAHEQFF. The CDR3 region has the DNA TGTGCCACCAGCAGAGGGAAGTGGCAGGGGGCCCATGAGCAGTTCTTC.

This clone showed up just once. The chain joins TRBV4-1 to TRBJ2-7; D is unresolved. The germline V gene encodes CDR1 MGHRA and CDR2 YSYEKL. This CDR3 has 13 amino acids. V shed 1 base and J shed 6 bases, with 10 bases lying between them. CDR3 nucleotides: TGCGCCAGCAGCCAAGTTTACTCGGTCGAGCAGTACTTC. The encoded protein is CASSQVYSVEQYF.

This rearrangement joins TRBV4-2 to TRBJ2-7; 13 bases are shared with TRBD2. CDR1 and CDR2 (germline): LGHNA, YNFKEQ. V was pared by 1 base and J by 3 bases, with 6 bases of the junction left unmatched. The CDR3 runs to 17 residues. DNA for the CDR3: TGTGCCAGCAGCCAAGGGACTAGCGGGAGTGATAGCTACGAGCAGTACTTC. This gives the protein CASSQGTSGSDSYEQYF.

V gene TRBV6-6 combines with J gene TRBJ2-5, with D possibly being TRBD2 (6 bases). Trimming shortened V by 6 bases and J by 1 base, and 18 bases separated the two germline ends. This CDR3 is 16 amino acids long. CDR1 and CDR2 from the germline V gene are MNHNY and SVGAGI (reference sequence). CDR3 sequence: CASRGPAGTGQETQYF. The CDR3 DNA reads TGTGCCAGCAGAGGGCCGGCCGGGACTGGCCAAGAGACCCAGTACTTC.

The rearrangement joins TRBV20-1 to TRBJ2-1; weak D call: TRBD1 (6 bases). The CDR3 is 11 amino acids. Germline assignment: CDR1 DFQATT and CDR2 SNEGSKA (reference sequence). V lost 2 bases to trimming and J lost 7 bases, with 6 bases between them. The CDR3 loop reads CSARQGNEQFF. CDR3 in DNA: TGCAGTGCTAGACAGGGGAATGAGCAGTTCTTC.

The chain couples TRBV28 to TRBJ1-1; the match to TRBD1 covers 7 bases. The CDR3 totals 13 residues. From germline, CDR1 is MDHEN and CDR2 SYDVKM. V shed 5 bases, J shed 5 bases, and the junction held 5 bases outside the gene matches. Here the CDR3 DNA reads TGTGCCAGCAGTGACAGGGTCGGAACTGAAGCTTTCTTT. This sequence encodes CASSDRVGTEAFF.

The rearrangement uses TRBV5-4 and TRBJ2-7; TRBD1 is a possible D gene (6 bases). The CDR3 runs 14 residues. Trimming removed 6 bases at V and 3 bases at J, with 16 bases between. Germline CDR1 is SGHNT and CDR2 is YYREEE (reference sequence). This CDR3 is CASTSPDSYYEQYF. CDR3 bases: TGTGCCAGCACCTCCCCGGACAGCTACTACGAGCAGTACTTC.